This entry is about one T cell receptor beta chain. Its antigen is unknown. Donors counted as nominally healthy when sampled, yet unrecorded immune exposures were likely. The source of the sample is a study of cytomegalovirus exposure and HLA in healthy donors. Findings of the study overall: Per published accounts, TCR beta sequences correctly predicted the HLA-A and HLA-B alleles of most subjects. Reports credit the classifier with highly specific, highly sensitive diagnosis of cytomegalovirus status.

Researchers ran the PCR with 60 Vbeta and 13 Jbeta primers. Profiling relied on immunoSEQ multiplex PCR, and the TCRdb table lists in-frame clones only, not all of them. Here the sample spans about 110,000 clones, about three quarters being singletons. The CDR3 length is 15 residues. Trimming cost V 0 bases and J 2 bases, with 10 bases left between them. The V gene's germline CDR1 is MGHRA and CDR2 YSYEKL. The rearrangement links TRBV4-1 to TRBJ1-2, with no clear D. The sequence came from a woman aged 25 to 39 in good health and CMV-seronegative. Sequenced material: PBMCs. As DNA, the CDR3 is TGCGCCAGCAGCCAAGATAAGGCGGCGAACTATGGCTACACCTTC. Translation: CASSQDKAANYGYTF.